One sample yielded the 2 T cell receptor beta chains listed below, sequenced in a study of CD8+ T cells in alopecia areata. As the sequencing template, cDNA was produced by extracting RNA and reverse transcribing it. The repertoire was sequenced with immunoSEQ multiplex PCR; TCRdb's copy has only in-frame clones and lacks some. Altogether about 110,000 clones are present, 59% being singletons, with the ten largest covering 20% to 25%. The specimen sequenced was CD8+ T cells sorted from blood. The receptors derive from a human donor in good health.

This chain joins TRBV6-5 and TRBJ2-1; D might be TRBD1 (6 bases). The CDR3 loop spans 14 amino acids. V shed 2 bases and J shed 7 bases, with 12 bases lying between them. Looked up from germline, CDR1 is MNHEY and CDR2 is SVGAGI. The CDR3 protein is CASSYGQGWNEQFF. Here the CDR3 DNA reads TGTGCCAGCAGTTACGGGCAGGGGTGGAATGAGCAGTTCTTC.

This clone was seen a handful of times. The V gene is TRBV5-1, the J gene TRBJ2-5; D possibly matches TRBD1 or TRBD2 (6 bases each). The ends were cut back, 10 bases at V and 2 bases at J, with 15 bases in the middle. Germline CDR1 is SGHRS and CDR2 is YFSETQ. The CDR3 runs 13 residues. Written as DNA, the CDR3 is TGCGCCTCCAGAGGGGGGACACAAGAGACCCAGTACTTC. Translating gives CASRGGTQETQYF.